This T cell receptor beta chain was recovered during a study of blood T cell repertoires in COVID-19. The wider study: T cells, B-cell-depleted T cells, or PBMCs provided the cDNA or gDNA that served as material.

Patients from Seattle were sampled longitudinally, starting during active infection. Under the authors' procedure: Estimates of nucleated cell counts were drawn from the amplification of reference gene primers. This table comes from immunoSEQ multiplex PCR, and its TCRdb copy is limited to in-frame clones, with some not included. Clone size and the V and J calls come from that table; the DNA yielded D and trimming. Of 250,000 to 350,000 clones in the sample, 65% to 85% were seen once. V was shortened by 4 bases and J by 1 base, with 7 bases between the two germline ends. Germline CDR1 SNHLY, CDR2 FYNNEI. The CDR3 has 13 amino acids.

Specimen: peripheral blood. This receptor was obtained from a person aged 70 to 85 with COVID-19, enrolled during active disease. This chain connects TRBV2 to TRBJ1-1; D gene unclear. The CDR3 sequence is CASSGRGNTEAFF. For the CDR3, the DNA is TGTGCCAGCAGTGGGCGCGGGAACACTGAAGCTTTCTTT.